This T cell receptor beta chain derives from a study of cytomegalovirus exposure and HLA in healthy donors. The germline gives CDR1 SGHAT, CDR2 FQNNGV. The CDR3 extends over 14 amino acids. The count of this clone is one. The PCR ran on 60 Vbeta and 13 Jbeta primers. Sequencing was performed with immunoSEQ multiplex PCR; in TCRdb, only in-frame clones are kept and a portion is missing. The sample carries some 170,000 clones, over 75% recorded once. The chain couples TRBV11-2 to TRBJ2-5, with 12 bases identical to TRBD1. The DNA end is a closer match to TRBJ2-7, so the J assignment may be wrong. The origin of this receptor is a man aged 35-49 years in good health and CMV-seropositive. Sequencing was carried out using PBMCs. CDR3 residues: CASSLGTGGDEQYF. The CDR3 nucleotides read TGTGCCAGCAGCCTAGGGACAGGGGGCGACGAGCAGTACTTC.